The text below deals with one TCR beta chain. Produced via immunoSEQ multiplex PCR; TCRdb's table is partial and in-frame only. The repertoire holds around 300,000 clones, with 85% as singletons. In assigning cohorts, the study relied on participant-reported clinical history. These data originate in a study of blood T cell repertoires in COVID-19. The V and J ends lost 6 bases and 4 bases, in that order; junction bases with no gene match: 2. The CDR3 has 13 amino acids. Germline CDR1 reads SNHLY; CDR2 reads FYNNEI. The chain is built from TRBV2 and TRBJ1-1; 10 positions match TRBD1. The receptor was derived from a woman aged 50 to 60 who had recovered from COVID-19. Sequencing was carried out using PBMCs or T cells enriched from blood (not recorded which). Here the CDR3 DNA reads TGTGCCAGCAGGGACAGGGGGGGCACTGAAGCTTTCTTT. Translated, it gives CASRDRGGTEAFF.